This T cell receptor beta chain appears in the sequencing data of a study of cytomegalovirus exposure and HLA in healthy donors. Concerning this clone itself: The antigen is not known.

The PCR had 60 Vbeta and 13 Jbeta primers. Measured with immunoSEQ multiplex PCR; TCRdb has only the in-frame clones, and not every one. This sample has under 75,000 clones, with about 67% found just once. Germline-derived CDR1 and CDR2 are SGHTA and FQGTGA. V was pared by 0 bases and J by 6 bases, with 7 bases of the junction left unmatched. The CDR3 is 16 residues long. Study-level findings and limits: In all likelihood, a cluster of highly shared sequence variants was a sequencing artifact. It was reported that the classifier diagnosed cytomegalovirus status with high specificity and sensitivity in both the original and validation cohorts. TCR sequences were mostly rare, though some public TCRs occurred in many donors. HLA restriction was apparent for most CMV-associated TCR beta chains in a later analysis.

Sequenced: PBMCs. The chain employs TRBV7-3 and TRBJ2-1, with TRBD1 identical over 8 bases. The receptor was derived from a human donor in good health. CDR3: CASSLTGTGRPNEQFF. The CDR3 DNA reads as TGTGCCAGCAGCTTAACGGGGACAGGCAGACCCAATGAGCAGTTCTTC.